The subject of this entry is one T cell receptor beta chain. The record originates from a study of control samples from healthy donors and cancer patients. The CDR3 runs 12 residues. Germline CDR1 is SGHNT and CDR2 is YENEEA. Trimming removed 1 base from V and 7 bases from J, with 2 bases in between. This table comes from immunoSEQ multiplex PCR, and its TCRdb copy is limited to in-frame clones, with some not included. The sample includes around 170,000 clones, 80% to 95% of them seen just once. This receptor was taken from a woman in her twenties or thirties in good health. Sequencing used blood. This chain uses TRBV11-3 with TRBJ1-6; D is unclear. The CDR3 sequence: CASSLGNSPLHF. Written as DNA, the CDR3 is TGTGCCAGCAGCTTAGGAAATTCACCCCTCCACTTT.